Each of the 10 T cell receptor beta chains below was sequenced from the same sample in a study of immune characteristics of hereditary and idiopathic chronic pancreatitis. The pancreas tissue came from patients undergoing total pancreatectomy with islet autotransplantation. Libraries were prepared by immunoSEQ multiplex PCR; TCRdb keeps only in-frame clonotypes and omits some of them. The table includes 5,600 or so clones, around three quarters detected once. Sequenced input: pancreas tissue with hereditary chronic pancreatitis. The receptors shown here come from a human donor with chronic pancreatitis.

CDR3 in amino acids: CASSAQGQMNTEAFF. CDR3 nucleotides: TGTGCCAGCTCAGCACAGGGCCAGATGAACACTGAAGCTTTCTTT. The chain is built from TRBV18 and TRBJ1-1; TRBD1 might be the D (6 bases). The CDR3 has 15 residues. CDR1 and CDR2 from the germline V gene are KGHSH and LQKENI. Deletions cut 5 bases from V and 0 bases from J, with 13 bases between.

The V call is TRBV5-6, the J call TRBJ2-5; the match to TRBD1 covers 7 bases. The CDR3 is made up of 17 amino acids. Germline CDR1 SGHDT, CDR2 YYEEEE. V gave up 3 bases and J gave up 4 bases; unmatched junction bases: 15. The CDR3 loop is CASSWLGDRVIGETQYF. The CDR3 DNA reads as TGTGCCAGCAGCTGGTTGGGCGACAGGGTAATCGGAGAGACCCAGTACTTC.

As concerns this clone: Other DNA variants within this sample encode the same CDR3. This chain joins TRBV6-5 and TRBJ2-4; D is undetermined. The V gene lost 7 bases and the J gene lost 7 bases, with 8 bases spanning the gap. The CDR3 length is 11 residues. CDR1 is MNHEY, CDR2 SVGAGI, per germline. The CDR3 nucleotides read TGTGCCAGCAAGGACGGGAACATTCAGTACTTC. The encoded protein is CASKDGNIQYF.

CDR3 protein: CASRGGGVIYEQYV. CDR3 in DNA: TGTGCCAGCAGAGGGGGGGGCGTAATCTACGAGCAGTACGTC. V usage is TRBV2 and J usage is TRBJ2-7; tentatively, D is TRBD2 (7 bases). The CDR3 has 14 residues. Trimming stripped 6 bases from V and 3 bases from J, with 15 bases between. The germline gives CDR1 SNHLY, CDR2 FYNNEI.

V and J are TRBV27 and TRBJ1-1; TRBD1 matches 8 bases. Germline V gives CDR1 MNHEY, CDR2 SMNVEV (reference sequence). The CDR3 loop spans 17 amino acids. V shed 0 bases and J 0 bases; nucleotides not matched to a gene: 6. CDR3 in amino acids: CASSLSSQGAMNTEAFF. The CDR3 region has the DNA TGTGCCAGCAGTTTATCATCCCAGGGGGCCATGAACACTGAAGCTTTCTTT.

This clone appeared once. The rearrangement links TRBV2 to TRBJ1-1; D ambiguous. V lost 5 bases and J lost 2, with 6 bases in between. Germline-derived CDR1 and CDR2 are SNHLY and FYNNEI. This CDR3 has 12 amino acids. The CDR3 coding sequence is TGTGCCAGCAGTCTTGTTAACACTGAAGCTTTCTTT. Residues: CASSLVNTEAFF. The whole variable domain, remainder taken from reference TRBV2 and TRBJ1-1, is EPEVTQTPSHQVTQMGQEVILRCVPISNHLYFYWYRQILGQKVEFLVSFYNNEISEKSEIFDDQFSVERPDGSNFTLKIRSTKLEDSAMYFCASSLVNTEAFFGQGTRLTVV.

This chain links TRBV5-5 with TRBJ2-2, with D unclear. The CDR3 has 12 amino acids. Germline values: CDR1 SGHKS, CDR2 YYEKEE (reference sequence). With 4 bases removed from V and 6 bases from J, the gap between germline ends came to 7 bases. The CDR3 nucleotides are TGTGCCAGCAGCGGGGTCCCCGGGGAGCTGTTTTTT. Protein: CASSGVPGELFF.

This chain links TRBV19 with TRBJ1-2; no reliable D call. Germline CDR1 reads LNHDA; CDR2 reads SQIVND (reference sequence). The CDR3 consists of 13 residues. V lost 7 bases to trimming and J lost 2 bases, with 11 bases between them. CDR3 sequence reads: CASTPDGNYGYTF. In nucleotides, the CDR3 is TGTGCCAGTACCCCGGACGGGAACTATGGCTACACCTTC. Full variable domain (remainder filled in from reference TRBV19 and TRBJ1-2): DGGITQSPKYLFRKEGQNVTLSCEQNLNHDAMYWYRQDPGQGLRLIYYSQIVNDFQKGDIAEGYSVSREKKESFPLTVTSAQKNPTAFYLCASTPDGNYGYTFGSGTRLTVV.

In regard to this clone: Being one base from a much bigger clone, this may be a read error. This chain links TRBV5-1 with TRBJ1-2; no clear D gene. Per the germline V gene, CDR1 is SGHRS and CDR2 is YFSETQ. The length of the CDR3 is 14 residues. Trimming removed 4 bases at V and 4 bases at J, with 14 bases between. The CDR3, as DNA: TGCGCCAGCAGCACCGACCGGGCGTCCTATGGCTACACCTTC. Protein sequence: CASSTDRASYGYTF.

V is TRBV4-3 and J is TRBJ2-3; 9 bases agree with TRBD2. With V trimmed by 0 bases and J by 4 bases, 2 bases remained unmatched. Germline V lookup: CDR1 LGHNA, CDR2 YSLEER. The CDR3 is made up of 15 amino acids. The CDR3: CASSQDRGGADTQYF. As DNA, the CDR3 is TGCGCCAGCAGCCAAGATCGCGGGGGGGCAGATACGCAGTATTTT.